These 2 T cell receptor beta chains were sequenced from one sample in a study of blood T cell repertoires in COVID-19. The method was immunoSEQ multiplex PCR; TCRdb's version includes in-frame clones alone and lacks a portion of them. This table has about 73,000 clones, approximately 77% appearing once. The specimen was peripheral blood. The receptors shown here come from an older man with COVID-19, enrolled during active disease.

The CDR3 loop is CASSPLSSYEQYF. In DNA form, the CDR3 reads TGTGCCAGCAGTCCTCTCAGCTCCTACGAGCAGTACTTC. This chain joins TRBV28 and TRBJ2-7; D gene uncertain. V lost 5 bases to trimming and J lost 0 bases, with 8 bases between them. Germline V gene data show CDR1 as MDHEN and CDR2 as SYDVKM. The CDR3 spans 13 residues.

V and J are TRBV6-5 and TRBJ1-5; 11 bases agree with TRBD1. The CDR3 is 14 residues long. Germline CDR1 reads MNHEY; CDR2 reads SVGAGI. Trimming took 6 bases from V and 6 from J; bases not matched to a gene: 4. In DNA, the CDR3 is TGTGCCAGCAGCCGCGGACAGGGGGCTCAGCCCCAGCATTTT. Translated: CASSRGQGAQPQHF.